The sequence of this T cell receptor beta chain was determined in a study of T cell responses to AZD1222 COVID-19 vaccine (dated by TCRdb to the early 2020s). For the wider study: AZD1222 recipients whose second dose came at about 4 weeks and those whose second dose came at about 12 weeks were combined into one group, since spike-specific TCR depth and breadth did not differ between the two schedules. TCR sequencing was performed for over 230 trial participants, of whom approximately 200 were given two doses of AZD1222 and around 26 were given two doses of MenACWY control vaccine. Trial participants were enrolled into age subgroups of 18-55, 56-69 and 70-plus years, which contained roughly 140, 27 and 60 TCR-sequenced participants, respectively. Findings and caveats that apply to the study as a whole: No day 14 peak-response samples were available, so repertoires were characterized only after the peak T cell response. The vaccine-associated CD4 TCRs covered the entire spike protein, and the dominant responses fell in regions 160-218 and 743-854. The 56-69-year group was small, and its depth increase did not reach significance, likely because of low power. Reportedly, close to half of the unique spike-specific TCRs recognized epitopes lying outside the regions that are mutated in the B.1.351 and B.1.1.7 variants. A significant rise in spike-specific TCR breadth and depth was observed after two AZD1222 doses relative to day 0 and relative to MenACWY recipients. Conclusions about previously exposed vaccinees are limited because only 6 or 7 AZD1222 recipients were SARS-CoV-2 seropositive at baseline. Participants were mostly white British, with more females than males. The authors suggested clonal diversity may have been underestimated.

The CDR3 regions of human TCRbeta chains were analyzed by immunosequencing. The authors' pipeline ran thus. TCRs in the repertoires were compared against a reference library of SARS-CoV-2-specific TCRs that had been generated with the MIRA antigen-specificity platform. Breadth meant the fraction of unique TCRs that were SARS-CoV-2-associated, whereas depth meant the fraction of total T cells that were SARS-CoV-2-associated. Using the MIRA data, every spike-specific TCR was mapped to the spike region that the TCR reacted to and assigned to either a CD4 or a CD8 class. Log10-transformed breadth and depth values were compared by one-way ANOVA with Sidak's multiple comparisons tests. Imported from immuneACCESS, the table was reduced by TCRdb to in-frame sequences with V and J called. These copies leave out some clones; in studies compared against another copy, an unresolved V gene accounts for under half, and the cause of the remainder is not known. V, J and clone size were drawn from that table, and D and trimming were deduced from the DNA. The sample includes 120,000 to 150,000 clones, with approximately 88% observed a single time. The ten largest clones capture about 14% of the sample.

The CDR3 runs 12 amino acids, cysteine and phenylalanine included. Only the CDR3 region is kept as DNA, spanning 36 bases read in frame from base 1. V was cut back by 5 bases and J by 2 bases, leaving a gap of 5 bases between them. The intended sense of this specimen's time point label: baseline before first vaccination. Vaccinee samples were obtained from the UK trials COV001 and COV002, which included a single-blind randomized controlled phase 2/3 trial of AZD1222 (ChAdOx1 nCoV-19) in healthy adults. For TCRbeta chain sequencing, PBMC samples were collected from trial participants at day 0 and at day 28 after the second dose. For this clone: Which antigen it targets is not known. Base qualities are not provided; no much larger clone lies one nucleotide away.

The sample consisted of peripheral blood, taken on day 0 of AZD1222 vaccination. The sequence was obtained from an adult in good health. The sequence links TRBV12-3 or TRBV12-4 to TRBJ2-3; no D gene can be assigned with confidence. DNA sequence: TGTGCCAGCAGTCCGACCACAGATACGCAGTATTTT. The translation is CASSPTTDTQYF.